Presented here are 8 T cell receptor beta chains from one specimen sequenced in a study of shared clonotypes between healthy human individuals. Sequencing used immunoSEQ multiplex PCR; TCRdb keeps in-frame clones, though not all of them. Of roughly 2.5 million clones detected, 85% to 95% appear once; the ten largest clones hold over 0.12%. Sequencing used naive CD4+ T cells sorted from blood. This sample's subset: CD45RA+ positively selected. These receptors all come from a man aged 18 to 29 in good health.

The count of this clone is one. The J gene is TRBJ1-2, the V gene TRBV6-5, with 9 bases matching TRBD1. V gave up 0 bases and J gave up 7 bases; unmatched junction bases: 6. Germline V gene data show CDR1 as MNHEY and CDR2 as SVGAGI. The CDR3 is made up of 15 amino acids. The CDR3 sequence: CASSYSGTGPLGYTF. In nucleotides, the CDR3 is TGTGCCAGCAGTTACTCTGGGACAGGGCCACTTGGCTACACCTTC.

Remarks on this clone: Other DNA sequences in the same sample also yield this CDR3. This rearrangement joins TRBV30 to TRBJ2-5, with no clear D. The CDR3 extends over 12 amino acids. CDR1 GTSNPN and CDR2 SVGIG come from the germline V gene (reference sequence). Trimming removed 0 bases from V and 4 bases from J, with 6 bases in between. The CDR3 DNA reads TGTGCCTGGAGTGTTGGCGCAGAGACCCAGTACTTC. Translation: CAWSVGAETQYF.

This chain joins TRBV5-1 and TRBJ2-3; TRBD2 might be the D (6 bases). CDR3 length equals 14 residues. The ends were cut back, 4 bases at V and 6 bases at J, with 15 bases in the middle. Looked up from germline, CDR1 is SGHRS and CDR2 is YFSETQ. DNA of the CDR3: TGCGCCAGCAGCGGAGGGCAGGACTGGGATACGCAGTATTTT. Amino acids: CASSGGQDWDTQYF.

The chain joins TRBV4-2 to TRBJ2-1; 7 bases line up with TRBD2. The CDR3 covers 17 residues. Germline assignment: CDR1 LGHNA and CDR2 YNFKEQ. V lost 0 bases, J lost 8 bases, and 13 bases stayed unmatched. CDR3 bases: TGTGCCAGCAGCCAAGAGGGGACGGGGGGAAAGAGGCATGAGCAGTTCTTC. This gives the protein CASSQEGTGGKRHEQFF.

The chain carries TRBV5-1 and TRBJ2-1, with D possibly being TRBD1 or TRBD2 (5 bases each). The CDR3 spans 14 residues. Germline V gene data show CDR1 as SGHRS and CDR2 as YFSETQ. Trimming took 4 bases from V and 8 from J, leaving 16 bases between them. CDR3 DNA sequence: TGCGCCAGCAGCACTGGGACCGAGTATGATGAGCAGTTCTTC. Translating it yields CASSTGTEYDEQFF.

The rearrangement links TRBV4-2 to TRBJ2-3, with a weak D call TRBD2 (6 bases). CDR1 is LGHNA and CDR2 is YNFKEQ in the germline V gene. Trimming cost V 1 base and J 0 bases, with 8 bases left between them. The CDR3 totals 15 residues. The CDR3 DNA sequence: TGTGCCAGCAGCCAAGGGAGGGGAAGCACAGATACGCAGTATTTT. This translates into CASSQGRGSTDTQYF.

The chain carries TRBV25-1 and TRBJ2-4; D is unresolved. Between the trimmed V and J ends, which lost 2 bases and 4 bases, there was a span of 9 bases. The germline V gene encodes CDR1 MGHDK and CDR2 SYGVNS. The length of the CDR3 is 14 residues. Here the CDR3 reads CASSEGVAKNIQYF. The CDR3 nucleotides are TGTGCCAGCAGTGAAGGGGTAGCTAAAAACATTCAGTACTTC. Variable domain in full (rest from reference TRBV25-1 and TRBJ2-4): EADIYQTPRYLVIGTGKKITLECSQTMGHDKMYWYQQDPGMELHLIHYSYGVNSTEKGDLSSESTVSRIRTEHFPLTLESARPSHTSQYLCASSEGVAKNIQYFGAGTRLSVL.

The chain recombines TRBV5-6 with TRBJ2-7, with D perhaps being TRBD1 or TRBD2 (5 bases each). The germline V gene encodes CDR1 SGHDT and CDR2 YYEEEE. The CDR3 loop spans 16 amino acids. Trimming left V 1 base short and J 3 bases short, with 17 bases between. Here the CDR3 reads CASSLTGPIYNYEQYF. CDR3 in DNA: TGTGCCAGCAGCTTGACGGGACCGATTTATAACTACGAGCAGTACTTC.